The clone carrying this TCR beta chain was detected many times. The sample is drawn from a study of regulatory T cells in long-lasting Graves disease. V was shortened by 1 base and J by 4 bases, with 7 bases between the two germline ends. Per the germline V gene, CDR1 is MNHEY and CDR2 is SVGAGI. This CDR3 comprises 13 residues. Assembly of TCR beta libraries relied on iRepertoire HTBI primers together with Arm-PCR of CDR3 regions. TCRdb reanalysed the multiplex PCR reads using MiXCR and keeps one entry per CDR3 protein. The repertoire holds under 250,000 distinct CDR3 sequences, with over 20% as singletons. Specified time point: newly diagnosed GD, antithyroid drugs for less than 3 months. PBMCs provided the RNA from which the TCR library was made.

J is TRBJ2-5 and V is TRBV6-5; D remains unclear. Specimen: peripheral blood mononuclear cells (PBMCs), collected at new diagnosis, from a patient treated with antithyroid drugs. The receptor's source is a female donor with Graves disease. The CDR3 DNA sequence: TGTGCCAGCAGTTACTATCGGGCAGAGACCCAGTACTTC. The encoded protein is CASSYYRAETQYF.